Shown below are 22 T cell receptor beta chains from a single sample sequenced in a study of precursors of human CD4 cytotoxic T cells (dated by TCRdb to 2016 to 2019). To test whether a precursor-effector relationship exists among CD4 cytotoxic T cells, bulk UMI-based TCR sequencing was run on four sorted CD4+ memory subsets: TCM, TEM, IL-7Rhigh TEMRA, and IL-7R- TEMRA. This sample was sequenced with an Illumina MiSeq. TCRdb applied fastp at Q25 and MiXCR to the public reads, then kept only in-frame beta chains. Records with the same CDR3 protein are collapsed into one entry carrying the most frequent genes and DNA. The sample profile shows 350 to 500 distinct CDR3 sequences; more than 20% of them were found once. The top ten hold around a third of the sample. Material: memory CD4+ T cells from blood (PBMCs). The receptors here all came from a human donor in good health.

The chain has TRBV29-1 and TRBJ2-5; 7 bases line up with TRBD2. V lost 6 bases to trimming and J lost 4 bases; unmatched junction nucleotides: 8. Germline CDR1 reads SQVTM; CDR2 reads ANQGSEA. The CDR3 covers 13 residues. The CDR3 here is CSVPAGLSETQYF. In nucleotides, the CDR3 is TGCAGCGTCCCTGCGGGACTATCAGAGACCCAGTACTTC.

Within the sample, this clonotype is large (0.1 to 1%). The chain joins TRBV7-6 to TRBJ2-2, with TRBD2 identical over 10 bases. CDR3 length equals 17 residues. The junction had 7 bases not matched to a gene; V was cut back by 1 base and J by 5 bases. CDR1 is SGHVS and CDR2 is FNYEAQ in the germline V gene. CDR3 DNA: TGTGCCAGCAGCTTAGTTCCTAGCGGGAGAGGGACCGGGGAGCTGTTTTTT. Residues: CASSLVPSGRGTGELFF.

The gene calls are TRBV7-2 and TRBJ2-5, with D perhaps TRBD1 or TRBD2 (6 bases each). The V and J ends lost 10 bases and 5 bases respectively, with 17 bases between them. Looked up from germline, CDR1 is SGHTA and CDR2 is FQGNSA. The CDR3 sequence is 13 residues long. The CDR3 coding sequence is TGTGCCACCGGGGGCCGTTGGGATGAGACCCAGTACTTC. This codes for CATGGRWDETQYF.

Here the CDR3 reads CASSSRDITNEQFF. The CDR3 nucleotides are TGTGCCAGCAGCTCCCGGGACATCACAAATGAGCAGTTCTTC. This chain joins TRBV9 and TRBJ2-1; maybe TRBD1 (6 bases). This CDR3 comprises 14 residues. Germline V lookup: CDR1 SGDLS, CDR2 YYNGEE. The ends were cut back, 4 bases at V and 7 bases at J, with 15 bases in the middle.

The CDR3, as DNA: TGTGCAAGTCGCTTCCGGGCCGTGAGGCGGAACACCATATATTTT. It specifies CASRFRAVRRNTIYF. The chain has TRBV12-2 and TRBJ1-3; no DNA check was done on the table's D call, TRBD1. TRBV12-2 is deemed a pseudogene. CDR3 length equals 15 residues.

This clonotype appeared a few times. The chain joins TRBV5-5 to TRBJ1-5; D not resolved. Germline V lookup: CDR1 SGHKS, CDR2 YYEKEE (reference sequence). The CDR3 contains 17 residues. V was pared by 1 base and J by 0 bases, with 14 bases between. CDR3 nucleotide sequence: TGTGCCAGCAGCTTGTTCGGTGGGTTATATAGCAATCAGCCCCAGCATTTT. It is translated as CASSLFGGLYSNQPQHF.

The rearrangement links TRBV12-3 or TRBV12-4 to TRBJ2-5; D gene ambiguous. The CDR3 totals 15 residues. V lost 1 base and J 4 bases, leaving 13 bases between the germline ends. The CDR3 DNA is TGTGCCAGCAGTTTAGACAATACCCGAGTAGAGACCCAGTACTTC. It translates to CASSLDNTRVETQYF.

CDR3 in amino acids: CASSLARLAGEGYNEQFF. For the CDR3, the DNA is TGTGCCAGCAGCTTAGCGCGTTTAGCGGGAGAGGGATACAATGAGCAGTTCTTC. This chain uses TRBV7-9 with TRBJ2-1; 9 nucleotides match TRBD2. CDR1 SEHNR and CDR2 FQNEAQ come from the germline V gene (reference sequence). This CDR3 region has 18 residues. Losses at the gene ends were 0 bases for V and 4 bases for J; bases not matched to a gene: 10.

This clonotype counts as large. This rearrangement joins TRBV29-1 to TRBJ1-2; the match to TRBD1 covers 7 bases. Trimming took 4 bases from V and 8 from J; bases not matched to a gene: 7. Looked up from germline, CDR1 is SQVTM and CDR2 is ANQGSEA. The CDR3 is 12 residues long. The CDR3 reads CSVARGGQGYTF. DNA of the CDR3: TGCAGCGTTGCCCGAGGGGGCCAAGGCTACACCTTC.

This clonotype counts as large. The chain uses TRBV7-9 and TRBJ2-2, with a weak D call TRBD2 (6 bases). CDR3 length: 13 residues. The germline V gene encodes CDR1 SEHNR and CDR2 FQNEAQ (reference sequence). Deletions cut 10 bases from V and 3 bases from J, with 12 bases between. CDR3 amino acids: CANDRDYTGELFF. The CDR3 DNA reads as TGTGCCAACGACCGGGACTACACCGGGGAGCTGTTTTTT.

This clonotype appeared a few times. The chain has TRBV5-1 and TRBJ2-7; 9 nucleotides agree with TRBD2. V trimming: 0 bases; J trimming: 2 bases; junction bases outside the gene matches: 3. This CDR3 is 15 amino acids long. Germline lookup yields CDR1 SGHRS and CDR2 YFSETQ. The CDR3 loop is CASSLGLAVPYEQYF. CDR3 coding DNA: TGCGCCAGCAGCTTGGGACTAGCGGTGCCCTACGAGCAGTACTTC. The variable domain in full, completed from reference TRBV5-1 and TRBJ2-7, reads KAGVTQTPRYLIKTRGQQVTLSCSPISGHRSVSWYQQTPGQGLQFLFEYFSETQRNKGNFPGRFSGRQFSNSRSEMNVSTLELGDSALYLCASSLGLAVPYEQYFGPGTRLTVT.

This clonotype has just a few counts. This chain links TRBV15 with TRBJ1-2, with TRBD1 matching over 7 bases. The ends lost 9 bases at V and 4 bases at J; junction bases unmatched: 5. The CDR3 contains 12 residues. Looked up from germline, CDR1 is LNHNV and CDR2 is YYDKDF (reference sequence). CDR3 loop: CATSRDSYGYTF. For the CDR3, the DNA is TGTGCCACTAGCCGGGACAGCTATGGCTACACCTTC.

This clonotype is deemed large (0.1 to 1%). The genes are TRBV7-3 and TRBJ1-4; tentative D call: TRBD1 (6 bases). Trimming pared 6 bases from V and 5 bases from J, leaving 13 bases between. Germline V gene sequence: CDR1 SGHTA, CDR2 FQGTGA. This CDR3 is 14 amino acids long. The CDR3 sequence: CASSLKGENEKLFF. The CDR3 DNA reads TGTGCCAGCAGTCTCAAGGGGGAGAATGAAAAACTGTTTTTT.

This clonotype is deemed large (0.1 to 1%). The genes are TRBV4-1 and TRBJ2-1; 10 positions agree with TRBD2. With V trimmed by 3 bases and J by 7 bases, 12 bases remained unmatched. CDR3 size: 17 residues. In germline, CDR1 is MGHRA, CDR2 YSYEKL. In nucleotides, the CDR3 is TGCGCCAGCAGCCAGACTATGCTAGCGGGAGCTATGAATGAGCAGTTCTTC. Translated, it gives CASSQTMLAGAMNEQFF.

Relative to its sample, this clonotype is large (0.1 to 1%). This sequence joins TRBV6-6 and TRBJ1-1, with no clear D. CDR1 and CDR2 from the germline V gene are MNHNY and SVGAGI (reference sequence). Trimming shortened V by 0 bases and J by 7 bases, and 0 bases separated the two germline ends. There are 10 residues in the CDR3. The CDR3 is CASSYSEAFF. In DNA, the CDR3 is TGTGCCAGCAGTTACTCTGAAGCTTTCTTT.

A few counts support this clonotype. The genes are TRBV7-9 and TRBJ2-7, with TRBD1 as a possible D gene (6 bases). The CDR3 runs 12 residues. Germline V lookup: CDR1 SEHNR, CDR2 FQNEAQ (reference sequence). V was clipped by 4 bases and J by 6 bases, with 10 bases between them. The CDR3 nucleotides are TGTGCCAGCAGCTCCACAGGGTCCGAGCAGTACTTC. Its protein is CASSSTGSEQYF.

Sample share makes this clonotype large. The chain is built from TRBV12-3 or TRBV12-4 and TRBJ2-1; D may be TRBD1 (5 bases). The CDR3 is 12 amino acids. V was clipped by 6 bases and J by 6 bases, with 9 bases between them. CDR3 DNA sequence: TGTGCCAGCAGAGAAACAGGCAATGAGCAGTTCTTC. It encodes CASRETGNEQFF.

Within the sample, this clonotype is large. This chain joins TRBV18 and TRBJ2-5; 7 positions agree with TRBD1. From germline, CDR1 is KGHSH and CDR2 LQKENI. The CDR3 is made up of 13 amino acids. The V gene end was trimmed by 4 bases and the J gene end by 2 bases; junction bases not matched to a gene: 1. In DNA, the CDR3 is TGTGCCAGCTCACAGGGGGCTCAAGAGACCCAGTACTTC. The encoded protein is CASSQGAQETQYF.

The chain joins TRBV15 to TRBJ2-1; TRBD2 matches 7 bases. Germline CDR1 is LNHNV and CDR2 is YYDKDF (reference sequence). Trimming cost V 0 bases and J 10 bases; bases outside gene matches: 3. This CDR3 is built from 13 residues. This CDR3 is CATSRETSLEQFF. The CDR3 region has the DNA TGTGCCACCAGCAGAGAGACTAGCTTAGAGCAGTTCTTC.

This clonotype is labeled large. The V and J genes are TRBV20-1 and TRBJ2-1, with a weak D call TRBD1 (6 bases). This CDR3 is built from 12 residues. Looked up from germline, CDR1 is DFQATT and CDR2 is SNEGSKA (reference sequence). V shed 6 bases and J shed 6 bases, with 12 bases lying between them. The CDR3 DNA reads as TGCAGTGCAAATACAGGGCCCAATGAGCAGTTCTTC. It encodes CSANTGPNEQFF.

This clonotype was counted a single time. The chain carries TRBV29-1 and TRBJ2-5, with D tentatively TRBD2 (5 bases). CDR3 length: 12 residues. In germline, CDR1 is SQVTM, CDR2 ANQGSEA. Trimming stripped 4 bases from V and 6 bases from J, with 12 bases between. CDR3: CSVGGSGKTQYF. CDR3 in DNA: TGCAGCGTTGGTGGGTCGGGGAAGACCCAGTACTTC.

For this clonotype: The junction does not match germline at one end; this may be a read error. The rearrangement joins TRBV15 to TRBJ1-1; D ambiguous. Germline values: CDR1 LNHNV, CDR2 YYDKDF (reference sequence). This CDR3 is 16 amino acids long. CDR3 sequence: CATSRVVSGVAPELYF. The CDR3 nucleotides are TGTGCCACCAGCAGAGTAGTGTCGGGCGTCGCCCCAGAACTGTACTTT.